These T cell receptor beta chains were read from a single sample in a study of OX40 agonist ivuxolimab in advanced cancers. Here immunoSEQ multiplex PCR was the method, and the copy in TCRdb shows in-frame clones only, minus some. The table has some 100,000 clones, less than 95% seen once; the top ten hold roughly 0.3%. This specimen consisted of CD4+ or CD8+ T cells sorted from blood, obtained in a trial of the OX40 agonist ivuxolimab. Receptor source: an adult with an advanced solid tumor such as melanoma, head and neck, liver or kidney cancer. The CDR3 runs from the conserved cysteine through the conserved F or W. Fields, in order: CDR3 length, J gene, D gene, clone size, V gene, CDR3 protein, CDR3 DNA. D genes are given only for firm matches. Clone size, where shown, is once, few, many, or a class for clones that have expanded.

cdr3_length: 17
j_call: TRBJ2-1
d_call: TRBD2
clone_size: .
v_call: TRBV7-3
cdr3_aa: CASSLTDLASGRGEQFF
cdr3_nt: TGTGCCAGCAGCTTAACTGACTTAGCTAGCGGGAGGGGTGAGCAGTTCTTC

cdr3_length: 14
j_call: TRBJ1-2
d_call: TRBD1
clone_size: few
v_call: TRBV6-6
cdr3_aa: CASSYGGQGVGYTF
cdr3_nt: TGTGCCAGCAGTTACGGGGGACAGGGGGTTGGCTACACCTTC

cdr3_length: 20
j_call: TRBJ2-1
d_call: TRBD2
clone_size: .
v_call: TRBV5-1
cdr3_aa: CASSLGRLAGVSASYNEQFF
cdr3_nt: TGCGCCAGCAGCTTAGGCCGTTTAGCGGGAGTCTCAGCATCCTACAATGAGCAGTTCTTC

cdr3_length: 14
j_call: TRBJ1-2
d_call: .
clone_size: .
v_call: TRBV27
cdr3_aa: CASSPTGFAYGYTF
cdr3_nt: TGTGCCAGCAGCCCAACAGGGTTCGCCTATGGCTACACCTTC

cdr3_length: 14
j_call: TRBJ2-5
d_call: .
clone_size: .
v_call: TRBV7-3
cdr3_aa: CASSPGLRGETQYF
cdr3_nt: TGTGCCAGCAGCCCGGGACTCCGGGGGGAGACCCAGTACTTC

cdr3_length: 11
j_call: TRBJ1-2
d_call: .
clone_size: .
v_call: TRBV2
cdr3_aa: CASSRYYGYTF
cdr3_nt: TGTGCCAGCAGTAGGTACTATGGCTACACCTTC

cdr3_length: 14
j_call: TRBJ2-2
d_call: .
clone_size: .
v_call: TRBV7-2
cdr3_aa: CASSLARDTGELFF
cdr3_nt: TGTGCCAGCAGCTTAGCGAGGGACACCGGGGAGCTGTTTTTT

cdr3_length: 15
j_call: TRBJ2-7
d_call: TRBD2
clone_size: .
v_call: TRBV19
cdr3_aa: CASSRTSRRVYEQYF
cdr3_nt: TGTGCCAGTAGCCGGACTAGCAGGAGGGTCTACGAGCAGTACTTC

cdr3_length: 12
j_call: TRBJ2-1
d_call: .
clone_size: .
v_call: TRBV28
cdr3_aa: CASSPRVRVEFF
cdr3_nt: TGTGCCAGCAGTCCAAGAGTCCGCGTTGAGTTCTTC

cdr3_length: 15
j_call: TRBJ2-7
d_call: .
clone_size: .
v_call: TRBV7-2
cdr3_aa: CASSLSVGTGYEQYF
cdr3_nt: TGTGCCAGCAGCTTAAGTGTGGGTACGGGATACGAGCAGTACTTC

cdr3_length: 18
j_call: TRBJ2-2
d_call: TRBD1
clone_size: .
v_call: TRBV4-3
cdr3_aa: CASSQDHLGQANTGELFF
cdr3_nt: TGCGCCAGCAGCCAAGATCACCTAGGACAGGCGAACACCGGGGAGCTGTTTTTT

cdr3_length: 15
j_call: TRBJ1-5
d_call: TRBD1
clone_size: .
v_call: TRBV5-1
cdr3_aa: CASSLDRGPGQPQHF
cdr3_nt: TGCGCCAGCAGCTTGGACAGGGGGCCGGGTCAGCCCCAGCATTTT

cdr3_length: 14
j_call: TRBJ2-7
d_call: .
clone_size: .
v_call: TRBV9
cdr3_aa: CASSATPQGHEQYF
cdr3_nt: TGTGCCAGCAGCGCCACTCCACAGGGCCACGAGCAGTACTTC

cdr3_length: 15
j_call: TRBJ2-7
d_call: .
clone_size: .
v_call: TRBV28
cdr3_aa: CASPPSGRAGVEQYF
cdr3_nt: TGTGCCAGCCCCCCTTCCGGGAGAGCCGGGGTAGAGCAGTACTTC

cdr3_length: 16
j_call: TRBJ2-7
d_call: .
clone_size: .
v_call: TRBV12-2
cdr3_aa: CASRSTRREPAYEQYF
cdr3_nt: TGTGCAAGTCGCTCGACCCGCAGGGAGCCTGCCTACGAGCAGTACTTC

cdr3_length: 15
j_call: TRBJ2-1
d_call: .
clone_size: .
v_call: TRBV7-9
cdr3_aa: CASSRDSSSYNEQFF
cdr3_nt: TGTGCCAGCAGCCGCGACTCTTCCTCCTACAATGAGCAGTTCTTC

cdr3_length: 15
j_call: TRBJ2-2
d_call: TRBD1
clone_size: .
v_call: TRBV7-8
cdr3_aa: CASSPQGAGTGELFF
cdr3_nt: TGTGCCAGCAGCCCACAGGGGGCGGGCACCGGGGAGCTGTTTTTT

cdr3_length: 12
j_call: TRBJ2-7
d_call: .
clone_size: .
v_call: TRBV7-9
cdr3_aa: CASSSVSYEQYF
cdr3_nt: TGTGCCAGCAGCTCAGTTTCCTACGAGCAGTACTTC

cdr3_length: 14
j_call: TRBJ2-7
d_call: .
clone_size: .
v_call: TRBV28
cdr3_aa: CASMRGGVIGEQYF
cdr3_nt: TGTGCCAGCATGAGGGGCGGGGTAATAGGCGAGCAGTACTTC

cdr3_length: 18
j_call: TRBJ2-1
d_call: TRBD2
clone_size: .
v_call: TRBV5-4
cdr3_aa: CASSLKVTREGRGNEQFF
cdr3_nt: TGTGCCAGCAGCTTAAAAGTAACGAGGGAGGGCCGGGGTAATGAGCAGTTCTTC

cdr3_length: 17
j_call: TRBJ1-3
d_call: TRBD1
clone_size: .
v_call: TRBV9
cdr3_aa: CASSVAPRGQGGNTIYF
cdr3_nt: TGTGCCAGCAGCGTAGCCCCTCGTGGACAGGGCGGAAACACCATATATTTT

cdr3_length: 14
j_call: TRBJ2-7
d_call: TRBD1
clone_size: .
v_call: TRBV28
cdr3_aa: CASSLDRGTYEQYF
cdr3_nt: TGTGCCAGCAGTTTGGACAGGGGGACCTACGAGCAGTACTTC

cdr3_length: 13
j_call: TRBJ1-5
d_call: .
clone_size: .
v_call: TRBV21-1
cdr3_aa: CASSNRPKPFLHF
cdr3_nt: TGTGCCAGCAGCAACCGACCCAAACCATTCCTTCATTTT

cdr3_length: 15
j_call: TRBJ2-7
d_call: .
clone_size: .
v_call: TRBV7-2
cdr3_aa: CASSLDRPSSYEQYF
cdr3_nt: TGTGCCAGCAGCCTGGACCGCCCGAGCTCCTACGAGCAGTACTTC

cdr3_length: 14
j_call: TRBJ2-5
d_call: .
clone_size: .
v_call: TRBV12-5
cdr3_aa: CASARDGNQETQYF
cdr3_nt: TGTGCTAGCGCTAGGGACGGCAATCAAGAGACCCAGTACTTC

cdr3_length: 13
j_call: TRBJ2-7
d_call: .
clone_size: .
v_call: TRBV7-2
cdr3_aa: CASSLGRTYEQYF
cdr3_nt: TGTGCCAGCAGCTTAGGGCGGACCTACGAGCAGTACTTC

cdr3_length: 15
j_call: TRBJ2-7
d_call: TRBD1
clone_size: .
v_call: TRBV7-8
cdr3_aa: CASSLRQGQGYEQYF
cdr3_nt: TGTGCCAGCAGCTTACGACAGGGACAGGGGTACGAGCAGTACTTC

cdr3_length: 14
j_call: TRBJ2-7
d_call: .
clone_size: once
v_call: TRBV9
cdr3_aa: CASSVGGEGYEQYF
cdr3_nt: TGTGCCAGCAGCGTAGGGGGAGAGGGCTACGAGCAGTACTTC

cdr3_length: 12
j_call: TRBJ1-1
d_call: .
clone_size: .
v_call: TRBV5-5
cdr3_aa: CASGPRNTEAFF
cdr3_nt: TGTGCCAGCGGTCCCCGGAACACTGAAGCTTTCTTT

cdr3_length: 16
j_call: TRBJ2-5
d_call: TRBD2
clone_size: .
v_call: TRBV28
cdr3_aa: CASSSSSRAGAVTQYF
cdr3_nt: TGTGCCAGCAGTTCCTCTTCTCGGGCGGGAGCGGTGACCCAGTACTTC

cdr3_length: 17
j_call: TRBJ1-2
d_call: TRBD1
clone_size: .
v_call: TRBV28
cdr3_aa: CASSLILPGQGNYGYTF
cdr3_nt: TGTGCCAGCAGCCTAATCCTTCCGGGACAGGGCAACTATGGCTACACCTTC

cdr3_length: 16
j_call: TRBJ2-7
d_call: TRBD2
clone_size: .
v_call: TRBV6-4
cdr3_aa: CASSGPGRRGGGEQYF
cdr3_nt: TGTGCCAGCAGTGGACCAGGGAGGCGGGGGGGAGGCGAGCAGTACTTC

cdr3_length: 14
j_call: TRBJ2-7
d_call: .
clone_size: .
v_call: TRBV6-5
cdr3_aa: CASSLKLYHYEQYF
cdr3_nt: TGTGCCAGCAGTCTAAAACTCTACCACTACGAGCAGTACTTC

cdr3_length: 17
j_call: TRBJ2-6
d_call: .
clone_size: .
v_call: TRBV9
cdr3_aa: CASSVGMSRSGANVLTF
cdr3_nt: TGTGCCAGCAGCGTTGGGATGTCGCGGTCTGGGGCCAACGTCCTGACTTTC

cdr3_length: 14
j_call: TRBJ2-2
d_call: TRBD2
clone_size: .
v_call: TRBV7-6
cdr3_aa: CASTPAGGTGELFF
cdr3_nt: TGTGCCAGCACCCCAGCGGGAGGCACCGGGGAGCTGTTTTTT

cdr3_length: 15
j_call: TRBJ2-5
d_call: TRBD1
clone_size: .
v_call: TRBV11-2
cdr3_aa: CASSLTGGLQETQYF
cdr3_nt: TGTGCCAGCAGCTTAACAGGGGGCTTGCAAGAGACCCAGTACTTC

cdr3_length: 16
j_call: TRBJ1-3
d_call: .
clone_size: .
v_call: TRBV11-2
cdr3_aa: CASSLGYGSSGNTIYF
cdr3_nt: TGTGCCAGCAGCTTAGGTTACGGAAGCTCTGGAAACACCATATATTTT

cdr3_length: 14
j_call: TRBJ2-2
d_call: TRBD1
clone_size: .
v_call: TRBV19
cdr3_aa: CASGDRGHTGELFF
cdr3_nt: TGTGCCAGTGGGGACAGGGGGCACACCGGGGAGCTGTTTTTT

cdr3_length: 16
j_call: TRBJ1-2
d_call: TRBD1
clone_size: once
v_call: TRBV6-6
cdr3_aa: CASSVTRDRANYGYTF
cdr3_nt: TGTGCCAGCAGCGTCACGCGGGACAGGGCGAACTATGGCTACACCTTC

cdr3_length: 15
j_call: TRBJ2-7
d_call: .
clone_size: .
v_call: TRBV27
cdr3_aa: CASSSGVVGSYEQYF
cdr3_nt: TGTGCCAGCAGTTCGGGGGTAGTAGGGTCCTACGAGCAGTACTTC

cdr3_length: 14
j_call: TRBJ1-2
d_call: TRBD1
clone_size: .
v_call: TRBV13
cdr3_aa: CASSSNQGVGGYTF
cdr3_nt: TGTGCCAGCAGCTCAAACCAGGGGGTAGGTGGCTACACCTTC

cdr3_length: 14
j_call: TRBJ2-7
d_call: TRBD1
clone_size: few
v_call: TRBV15
cdr3_aa: CATSTGTVGVEQYF
cdr3_nt: TGTGCCACCAGCACCGGGACAGTTGGGGTCGAGCAGTACTTC

cdr3_length: 19
j_call: TRBJ2-5
d_call: TRBD2
clone_size: .
v_call: TRBV2
cdr3_aa: CASSERWQRLAGDLETQYF
cdr3_nt: TGTGCCAGCAGTGAAAGGTGGCAAAGACTAGCGGGAGATTTAGAGACCCAGTACTTC

cdr3_length: 15
j_call: TRBJ2-7
d_call: TRBD1
clone_size: .
v_call: TRBV6-5
cdr3_aa: CASSRPGQGSYEQYF
cdr3_nt: TGTGCCAGCAGCCGGCCGGGACAGGGCTCCTACGAGCAGTACTTC

cdr3_length: 19
j_call: TRBJ1-2
d_call: .
clone_size: .
v_call: TRBV7-9
cdr3_aa: CASSLLSRDWTVANYGYTF
cdr3_nt: TGTGCCAGCAGCTTACTTTCAAGGGATTGGACAGTTGCTAACTATGGCTACACCTTC

cdr3_length: 13
j_call: TRBJ2-1
d_call: .
clone_size: .
v_call: TRBV15
cdr3_aa: CATSRDTNNEQFF
cdr3_nt: TGTGCCACCAGCAGAGATACCAACAATGAGCAGTTCTTC

cdr3_length: 10
j_call: TRBJ1-1
d_call: .
clone_size: .
v_call: TRBV6-6
cdr3_aa: CASSNTEAFF
cdr3_nt: TGTGCCAGCAGTAACACTGAAGCTTTCTTT

cdr3_length: 14
j_call: TRBJ1-2
d_call: .
clone_size: .
v_call: TRBV28
cdr3_aa: CASRSAPGVDGYTF
cdr3_nt: TGTGCCAGCAGGTCCGCCCCCGGGGTCGATGGCTACACCTTC

cdr3_length: 16
j_call: TRBJ2-3
d_call: TRBD2
clone_size: .
v_call: TRBV4-1
cdr3_aa: CASSPGLAGIGHTQYF
cdr3_nt: TGCGCCAGCAGCCCCGGACTAGCGGGAATTGGGCATACGCAGTATTTT

cdr3_length: 17
j_call: TRBJ2-1
d_call: TRBD2
clone_size: .
v_call: TRBV28
cdr3_aa: CASSLIGRRALGNEQFF
cdr3_nt: TGTGCCAGCAGTTTAATCGGGAGGAGGGCCCTAGGCAATGAGCAGTTCTTC

cdr3_length: 15
j_call: TRBJ2-3
d_call: TRBD2
clone_size: once
v_call: TRBV9
cdr3_aa: CASSVASGITDTQYF
cdr3_nt: TGTGCCAGCAGCGTAGCTAGCGGGATCACAGATACGCAGTATTTT